What follows are 15 T cell receptor beta chains derived from one specimen sequenced in a study of T cells after yellow fever vaccination. Each CDR3 protein gets one entry after TCRdb re-called the 5' RACE reads with MiXCR. Among a few hundred thousand distinct CDR3 sequences listed, approximately 10% were seen once. The sample was PBMCs, taken on the day of the first yellow fever vaccination. Receptors were obtained from a young man who received the YFV17D yellow fever vaccine.

This chain connects TRBV4-3 to TRBJ2-5, with a tentative D call TRBD1 (6 bases). CDR1 and CDR2 (germline): LGHNA, YSLEER. The ends were cut back, 0 bases at V and 4 bases at J, with 12 bases in the middle. This CDR3 has 15 amino acids. CDR3 protein: CASSQDDRRGETQYF. The DNA for the CDR3 is TGCGCCAGCAGCCAAGATGATCGCAGGGGAGAGACCCAGTACTTC.

V usage is TRBV6-1 and J usage is TRBJ1-5; TRBD1 matches 9 bases. CDR1 is MNHNS, CDR2 SASEGT, per germline. V shed 6 bases, J shed 7 bases, and the junction held 7 bases outside the gene matches. The CDR3 totals 14 residues. CDR3 nucleotides: TGTGCCAGCAGCTCGGGACAGGGCTGGCAGCCCCAGCATTTT. This sequence encodes CASSSGQGWQPQHF.

This rearrangement joins TRBV4-2 to TRBJ2-5; no firm D call. This CDR3 has 17 residues. With 2 bases removed from V and 1 base from J, the gap between germline ends came to 17 bases. The germline V gene has CDR1 LGHNA and CDR2 YNFKEQ. CDR3 sequence: CASSQIGVDWAQETQYF. In nucleotides, the CDR3 is TGTGCCAGCAGCCAAATAGGCGTTGACTGGGCCCAAGAGACCCAGTACTTC.

The sample holds one count of this clonotype. A read error may account for a junction end that differs from germline. The rearrangement uses TRBV4-1 and TRBJ2-2, with 9 nucleotides matching TRBD1. Germline CDR1 reads MGHRA; CDR2 reads YSYEKL. This CDR3 region has 17 residues. DNA of the CDR3: TGCGCCGGCAGCGGCCGGACAGGGGTAGGAAACACCGGGGAGCTGTTTTTT. This sequence encodes CAGSGRTGVGNTGELFF.

The rearrangement links TRBV14 to TRBJ1-2; D gene uncertain. The germline gives CDR1 SGHDN, CDR2 FVKESK. CDR3 size: 16 residues. Trimming took 3 bases from V and 3 from J, leaving 17 bases between them. DNA of the CDR3: TGTGCCAGCAGCCACACCCTGACGTTTGGAGACTATGGCTACACCTTC. Its translation: CASSHTLTFGDYGYTF. The full variable domain, in which reference TRBV14 and TRBJ1-2 provide the parts outside the CDR3, is EAGVTQFPSHSVIEKGQTVTLRCDPISGHDNLYWYRRVMGKEIKFLLHFVKESKQDESGMPNNRFLAERTGGTYSTLKVQPAELEDSGVYFCASSHTLTFGDYGYTFGSGTRLTVV.

The chain is built from TRBV20-1 and TRBJ2-5; D not certain. The CDR3 length is 14 residues. Per germline, CDR1 DFQATT and CDR2 SNEGSKA (reference sequence). Trimming stripped 5 bases from V and 1 base from J, with 14 bases between. The CDR3 region has the DNA TGCAGTGCTCATGCCACAAATATCCAAGAGACCCAGTACTTC. Translated, it gives CSAHATNIQETQYF.

The rearrangement links TRBV5-1 to TRBJ2-7; 7 bases fit TRBD1. CDR1 is SGHRS and CDR2 is YFSETQ in the germline V gene. The ends lost 4 bases at V and 5 bases at J; junction bases unmatched: 9. CDR3 length equals 14 residues. CDR3 amino acids: CASSPQTGNHEQYF. The DNA of the CDR3 is TGCGCCAGCAGCCCTCAGACAGGGAACCACGAGCAGTACTTC. Full variable domain (rest looked up from reference TRBV5-1 and TRBJ2-7): KAGVTQTPRYLIKTRGQQVTLSCSPISGHRSVSWYQQTPGQGLQFLFEYFSETQRNKGNFPGRFSGRQFSNSRSEMNVSTLELGDSALYLCASSPQTGNHEQYFGPGTRLTVT.

This clonotype has only a few counts. Here the CDR3 reads CATSRGGGTYNSPLHF. The CDR3 region has the DNA TGTGCCACCAGCAGAGGAGGCGGCACCTATAATTCACCCCTCCACTTT. This chain connects TRBV15 to TRBJ1-6, with no clear D. The CDR3 sequence is 16 residues long. V dropped 1 base and J dropped 2 bases, with 9 bases sitting between them. Germline V gene sequence: CDR1 LNHNV, CDR2 YYDKDF (reference sequence).

The chain combines TRBV28 with TRBJ2-5, with 11 bases fitting TRBD2. CDR1 is MDHEN and CDR2 is SYDVKM in the germline V gene. CDR3 length: 17 residues. V was pared by 5 bases and J by 5 bases, with 13 bases of the junction left unmatched. CDR3 in amino acids: CASSPQKTSGGGETQYF. The CDR3 nucleotides are TGTGCCAGCAGTCCTCAAAAAACTAGCGGGGGAGGGGAGACCCAGTACTTC.

This clonotype came up a few times. J is TRBJ2-5 and V is TRBV20-1, with 9 bases identical to TRBD2. CDR1 and CDR2 from the germline V gene are DFQATT and SNEGSKA (reference sequence). The CDR3 has 15 residues. V gave up 3 bases and J gave up 2 bases; unmatched junction bases: 7. CDR3 region: CSASRSGGNQETQYF. CDR3 DNA: TGCAGTGCTAGTCGGAGCGGGGGGAATCAAGAGACCCAGTACTTC.

This clonotype appeared a few times. The chain employs TRBV6-5 and TRBJ2-1, with a tentative D call TRBD2 (6 bases). CDR3 length: 15 amino acids. Trimming pared 2 bases from V and 3 bases from J, leaving 11 bases between. Germline CDR1 and CDR2: MNHEY and SVGAGI. The CDR3 nucleotides read TGTGCCAGCAGTTACGCGGACGGGAGCTACAATGAGCAGTTCTTC. It encodes CASSYADGSYNEQFF.

The chain employs TRBV19 and TRBJ2-3; 13 bases map to TRBD2. V shed 9 bases, J shed 0 bases, and the junction held 6 bases outside the gene matches. Germline V gene data show CDR1 as LNHDA and CDR2 as SQIVND (reference sequence). There are 16 residues in the CDR3. Here the CDR3 reads CASTTGLAGSTDTQYF. CDR3 in DNA: TGTGCCAGCACCACGGGACTAGCGGGAAGCACAGATACGCAGTATTTT.

This chain uses TRBV2 with TRBJ1-2; no firm D call. Germline values: CDR1 SNHLY, CDR2 FYNNEI. The CDR3 runs to 14 residues. Trimming shortened V by 5 bases and J by 1 base, and 11 bases separated the two germline ends. This CDR3 is CASSSEVLNYGYTF. CDR3 DNA sequence: TGTGCCAGCAGTTCGGAGGTTCTTAACTATGGCTACACCTTC.

This clonotype came up a few times. V usage is TRBV6-2 or TRBV6-3 and J usage is TRBJ2-2, with TRBD2 identical over 11 bases. V was pared by 6 bases and J by 3 bases, with 3 bases of the junction left unmatched. CDR1 is MNHEY and CDR2 is SVGEGT in the germline V gene. This CDR3 has 15 amino acids. The CDR3 reads CASRPGLADTGELFF. In DNA, the CDR3 is TGTGCCAGCAGACCGGGACTAGCGGACACCGGGGAGCTGTTTTTT.

This clonotype showed up just a few times. This chain links TRBV20-1 with TRBJ2-3; TRBD1 might be the D (6 bases). The germline gives CDR1 DFQATT, CDR2 SNEGSKA (reference sequence). The ends were cut back, 2 bases at V and 3 bases at J, with 9 bases in the middle. The CDR3 loop spans 13 amino acids. The CDR3 loop is CSARTTGTDTQYF. The CDR3 DNA follows: TGCAGTGCTAGAACCACAGGGACAGATACGCAGTATTTT.